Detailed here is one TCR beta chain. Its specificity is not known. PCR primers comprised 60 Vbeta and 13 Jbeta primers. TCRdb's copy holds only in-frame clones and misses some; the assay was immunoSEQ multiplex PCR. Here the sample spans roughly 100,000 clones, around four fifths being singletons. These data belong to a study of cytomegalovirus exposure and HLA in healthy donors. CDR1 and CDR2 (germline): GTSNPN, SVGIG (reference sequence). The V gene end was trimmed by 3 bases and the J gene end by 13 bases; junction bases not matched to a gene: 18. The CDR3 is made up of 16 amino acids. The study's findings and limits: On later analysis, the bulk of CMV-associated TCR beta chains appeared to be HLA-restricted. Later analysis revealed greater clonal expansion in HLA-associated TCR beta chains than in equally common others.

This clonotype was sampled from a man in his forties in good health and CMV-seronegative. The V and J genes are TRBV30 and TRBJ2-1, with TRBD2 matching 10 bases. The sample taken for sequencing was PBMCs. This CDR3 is CAWSDESRAGGREQFF. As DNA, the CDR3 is TGTGCCTGGAGCGACGAAAGCCGAGCGGGGGGGCGTGAACAGTTCTTC.